The T cell receptor beta chain under discussion was sequenced for a study of blood T cell repertoires in COVID-19. Cohorts were assigned according to the clinical history that participants reported. Assay used: immunoSEQ multiplex PCR; TCRdb lists only in-frame clones, some missing. The sample has some 430,000 clones; roughly 91% are singletons. The J segment lost 0 bases and the V segment lost 6 bases, leaving 12 bases of the junction unmatched. CDR3 length: 17 residues. CDR1 is MNHEY, CDR2 SMNVEV, per germline (reference sequence). The sequencing input was PBMCs or T cells enriched from blood (not recorded which). The clonotype was recovered from a man aged 18-30 years who had recovered from COVID-19. The chain recombines TRBV27 with TRBJ2-3; 7 nucleotides agree with TRBD2. CDR3 amino acids: CASRLAAAGASTDTQYF. CDR3 DNA: TGTGCCAGCAGGCTAGCGGCTGCCGGAGCTAGCACAGATACGCAGTATTTT.